This TCR beta chain was identified in a study of shared clonotypes between healthy human individuals. Sequencing was performed with immunoSEQ multiplex PCR; in TCRdb, only in-frame clones are kept and a portion is missing. The data hold approximately 320,000 clones, with about nine tenths observed a single time. CDR1 is SNHLY, CDR2 FYNNEI, per germline. Trimming cost V 1 base and J 6 bases, with 7 bases left between them. The CDR3 runs to 13 residues. This clone came up once. The TCR sequence derives from a man aged 18 to 30 in good health. The V gene is TRBV2, the J gene TRBJ2-1; D gene ambiguous. The sequencing sample was made of memory CD8+ T cells sorted from blood. Subset indicated: CD45RO+ cells pooled with CCR7-negative TemRA cells. The CDR3 bases are TGTGCCAGCAGTGAAGGGGTTACCAATGAGCAGTTCTTC. Translation: CASSEGVTNEQFF.